This record covers a single TCR beta chain. Its antigen remains unknown. Method: immunoSEQ multiplex PCR; TCRdb's copy keeps in-frame clones and lacks some. The sample comprises tens of thousands of clones, 90% to 95% of which are singletons, and 0.5% rests with the top ten. These data belong to a study of graft-versus-host responses after intestinal transplantation. The CDR3 has 13 amino acids. Per the germline V gene, CDR1 is MRHNA and CDR2 is SNTAGT. The V gene lost 6 bases and the J gene lost 2 bases, with 10 bases spanning the gap. The material was unstimulated CD8+ T cells sorted from spleen or lymph node cells, obtained before intestinal transplant. This TCR came from a human donor who received an intestinal transplant. The rearrangement links TRBV6-4 to TRBJ2-5; possible D gene TRBD2, 6 bases. This chain's CDR3 is CASSRGLQETQYF. CDR3 nucleotides: TGTGCCAGCAGCCGGGGGTTACAAGAGACCCAGTACTTC.